These 20 T cell receptor beta chains originate from one sample sequenced in a study of shared clonotypes between healthy human individuals. The protocol was immunoSEQ multiplex PCR, while the TCRdb copy is restricted to in-frame clones and leaves out a portion. The sample lists about 2.4 million clones, 93% occurring once. Sequencing was carried out using naive CD4+ T cells from PBMCs. Subset specified: CD45RA+ positively selected. These receptors were collected from a man aged 18 to 30 in good health. Some clones in this sample may be carry-over from other donors' samples.

This chain uses TRBV28 with TRBJ1-2; TRBD1 aligns across 9 bases. This CDR3 has 14 residues. Per the germline V gene, CDR1 is MDHEN and CDR2 is SYDVKM. The trim removed 5 bases at V and 4 bases at J, leaving 5 bases unmatched. The CDR3 loop is CASSQGGQGYGYTF. In nucleotides, the CDR3 is TGTGCCAGCAGTCAAGGGGGACAGGGCTATGGCTACACCTTC.

The genes are TRBV4-3 and TRBJ1-4, with D possibly being TRBD1 (5 bases). The CDR3 totals 15 residues. V lost 4 bases, J lost 8 bases, and 17 bases lay in between. CDR1 is LGHNA and CDR2 is YSLEER in the germline V gene. The CDR3 bases are TGCGCCAGCAGCCCTACCCAGCTGAAGGGGGAAAAACTGTTTTTT. As protein: CASSPTQLKGEKLFF.

V usage is TRBV4-1 and J usage is TRBJ2-5; no clear D. The CDR3 consists of 15 residues. The V end lost 2 bases, the J end lost 4 bases, and 14 bases lay between the germline ends. Germline V gene sequence: CDR1 MGHRA, CDR2 YSYEKL. DNA of the CDR3: TGCGCCAGCAGCCAACAAGGAACCTCCCGAGAGACCCAGTACTTC. Translation: CASSQQGTSRETQYF.

Remarks on this clone: In the same sample, other DNA sequences code for this CDR3. The rearrangement uses TRBV7-9 and TRBJ2-1; a possible D gene is TRBD2 (6 bases). V lost 1 base and J lost 2, with 9 bases in between. The CDR3 is 15 amino acids. Per the germline V gene, CDR1 is SEHNR and CDR2 is FQNEAQ (reference sequence). The CDR3 bases are TGTGCCAGCAGCTTAGTGGGGGGACCCTACAATGAGCAGTTCTTC. It is translated as CASSLVGGPYNEQFF.

The J gene is TRBJ1-6, the V gene TRBV4-1; D is unclear. V shed 1 base and J shed 0 bases, with 10 bases lying between them. Germline values: CDR1 MGHRA, CDR2 YSYEKL. This CDR3 region has 17 residues. CDR3 residues: CASSQAPGYSYNSPLHF. The CDR3, as DNA: TGCGCCAGCAGCCAAGCCCCGGGCTACTCCTATAATTCACCCCTCCACTTT.

In regard to this clone: The same CDR3 is also encoded by other DNA sequences in this sample. The J gene is TRBJ2-3, the V gene TRBV5-1; 9 bases align to TRBD2. The CDR3 spans 14 residues. Germline V gene lookup returns CDR1 SGHRS and CDR2 YFSETQ. Unmatched junction bases numbered 1, after V lost 5 bases and J lost 0 bases. CDR3 DNA: TGCGCCAGCAGAACTAGCGGGAGCACAGATACGCAGTATTTT. Translated: CASRTSGSTDTQYF.

The genes are TRBV25-1 and TRBJ2-1, with 13 bases matching TRBD2. The CDR3 consists of 18 residues. Germline CDR1 reads MGHDK; CDR2 reads SYGVNS. V lost 4 bases, J lost 9 bases, and 15 bases stayed unmatched. The CDR3 region is CASSATSGRDGPGREQFF. CDR3 in DNA: TGTGCCAGCAGTGCTACTAGCGGGAGGGACGGGCCCGGGCGTGAGCAGTTCTTC.

The rearrangement links TRBV5-5 to TRBJ2-2; D is perhaps TRBD1 (6 bases). The CDR3 has 16 residues. V was trimmed by 4 bases and J by 4 bases, leaving 17 bases between them. Germline V gene data show CDR1 as SGHKS and CDR2 as YYEKEE (reference sequence). This CDR3 reads CASSGRTDVSTGELFF. CDR3 bases: TGTGCCAGCAGCGGACGGACAGACGTGTCCACCGGGGAGCTGTTTTTT.

This chain uses TRBV2 with TRBJ2-5; 11 nucleotides line up with TRBD2. Germline CDR1 SNHLY, CDR2 FYNNEI. The V and J ends lost 4 bases and 5 bases, in that order; junction bases with no gene match: 6. The CDR3 has 15 amino acids. CDR3 coding DNA: TGTGCCAGCAGTGCTAGCGGGAGGTCGCGGGAGACCCAGTACTTC. Translating it yields CASSASGRSRETQYF.

A word on this clone: At the DNA level, this CDR3 is encoded by other sequences in the same sample as well. The chain recombines TRBV5-1 with TRBJ2-3, with 9 bases fitting TRBD2. CDR1 SGHRS and CDR2 YFSETQ come from the germline V gene. CDR3 size: 16 residues. J gave up 0 bases and V 0 bases, and 2 bases lay outside the gene matches. As DNA, the CDR3 is TGCGCCAGCAGCTTGGGGCTAGCGGGAAGCACAGATACGCAGTATTTT. It is translated as CASSLGLAGSTDTQYF.

This clone was counted a single time. The V and J genes are TRBV7-2 and TRBJ2-5; D is unresolved. Germline loops: CDR1 SGHTA, CDR2 FQGNSA. V lost 5 bases, J lost 5 bases, and 6 bases lay in between. This CDR3 has 11 amino acids. CDR3 sequence (DNA): TGTGCCAGCAGCCCCGTGGAGACCCAGTACTTC. Its translation is CASSPVETQYF.

This sequence joins TRBV30 and TRBJ2-1, with 8 bases matching TRBD1. The CDR3 contains 14 residues. V gave up 0 bases and J gave up 7 bases; unmatched junction bases: 5. CDR1 and CDR2 (germline): GTSNPN, SVGIG (reference sequence). The CDR3, as DNA: TGTGCCTGGAGTGTAGCCGGGACAGGTAATGAGCAGTTCTTC. This sequence encodes CAWSVAGTGNEQFF.

The chain has TRBV2 and TRBJ1-5; D remains ambiguous. The V end was cut by 5 bases, the J end by 4 bases, with 15 bases between. The germline V gene encodes CDR1 SNHLY and CDR2 FYNNEI. The CDR3 has 15 residues. The CDR3 reads CASSPQSYLNQPQHF. CDR3 sequence (DNA): TGTGCCAGCAGTCCTCAGTCCTATTTGAATCAGCCCCAGCATTTT.

The chain uses TRBV15 and TRBJ2-7; D gene unclear. V lost 0 bases and J 6 bases, leaving 12 bases between the germline ends. Germline V lookup: CDR1 LNHNV, CDR2 YYDKDF (reference sequence). There are 14 residues in the CDR3. DNA of the CDR3: TGTGCCACCAGCAGAGATCTCAGCCCTTCCGAGCAGTACTTC. This codes for CATSRDLSPSEQYF.

Concerning this clone: Other nucleotide sequences from this sample produce the same CDR3. V and J are TRBV18 and TRBJ2-3; no firm D call. Per the germline V gene, CDR1 is KGHSH and CDR2 is LQKENI. The CDR3 sequence is 11 residues long. Between the trimmed V and J ends, which lost 2 bases and 6 bases, there was a span of 3 bases. In nucleotides, the CDR3 is TGTGCCAGCTCACCATCCGATACGCAGTATTTT. It codes for CASSPSDTQYF. Combining the CDR3 with reference TRBV18 and TRBJ2-3 gives the whole variable domain NAGVMQNPRHLVRRRGQEARLRCSPMKGHSHVYWYRQLPEEGLKFMVYLQKENIIDESGMPKERFSAEFPKEGPSILRIQQVVRGDSAAYFCASSPSDTQYFGPGTRLTVL.

V is TRBV16 and J is TRBJ2-4; no reliable D call. The CDR3 loop spans 13 amino acids. V dropped 1 base and J dropped 9 bases, with 10 bases sitting between them. Germline V gene lookup returns CDR1 KGHSY and CDR2 FQNENV. The CDR3 protein is CASSQWVTSIQYF. In DNA form, the CDR3 reads TGTGCCAGCAGCCAATGGGTTACGAGCATTCAGTACTTC.

The chain recombines TRBV5-1 with TRBJ2-5; 9 bases agree with TRBD2. CDR1 SGHRS and CDR2 YFSETQ come from the germline V gene. CDR3 length: 18 residues. Trimming removed 1 base from V and 2 bases from J; junction bases left unmatched: 12. The CDR3 bases are TGCGCCAGCAGCTTGAGGGGACTAGCTAATCGGGTACAAGAGACCCAGTACTTC. This encodes CASSLRGLANRVQETQYF. The full variable domain, its missing parts supplied by reference TRBV5-1 and TRBJ2-5, is KAGVTQTPRYLIKTRGQQVTLSCSPISGHRSVSWYQQTPGQGLQFLFEYFSETQRNKGNFPGRFSGRQFSNSRSEMNVSTLELGDSALYLCASSLRGLANRVQETQYFGPGTRLLVL.

The chain couples TRBV7-6 to TRBJ2-1; possible D gene TRBD1, 6 bases. CDR1 SGHVS and CDR2 FNYEAQ come from the germline V gene. This CDR3 is built from 15 residues. The germline V and J ends were trimmed by 4 bases and 2 bases, with 12 bases remaining between them. The CDR3 DNA is TGTGCCAGCAGCTCCGCCGGGACAACCTACAATGAGCAGTTCTTC. This gives the protein CASSSAGTTYNEQFF.

The V and J genes are TRBV15 and TRBJ2-1; 7 bases are shared with TRBD2. The CDR3 is made up of 16 amino acids. V shed 4 bases and J 2 bases; nucleotides not matched to a gene: 8. The germline gives CDR1 LNHNV, CDR2 YYDKDF (reference sequence). The CDR3 sequence is CATSTVSGDAYNEQFF. The CDR3 coding sequence is TGTGCCACCAGCACTGTAAGCGGGGATGCCTACAATGAGCAGTTCTTC.

This chain uses TRBV19 with TRBJ2-5; 10 bases are a match to TRBD2. Germline V gene lookup returns CDR1 LNHDA and CDR2 SQIVND (reference sequence). Trimming cost V 5 bases and J 5 bases; bases outside gene matches: 11. This CDR3 is built from 16 residues. The CDR3 bases are TGTGCCAGTAGTGCGAGCCCTAGCGGGAGTTACGAGACCCAGTACTTC. Its translation: CASSASPSGSYETQYF. Full variable domain (remainder filled in from reference TRBV19 and TRBJ2-5): DGGITQSPKYLFRKEGQNVTLSCEQNLNHDAMYWYRQDPGQGLRLIYYSQIVNDFQKGDIAEGYSVSREKKESFPLTVTSAQKNPTAFYLCASSASPSGSYETQYFGPGTRLLVL.